The 24 T cell receptor beta chains presented below share a single source sample, sequenced in a study of regulatory T cells in long-lasting Graves disease. Time point defined: newly diagnosed GD, antithyroid drugs for less than 3 months. From PBMCs, RNA was extracted and then used to make the TCR library. Investigators prepared the TCR beta libraries by applying iRepertoire HTBI primers and Arm-PCR of CDR3 regions. TCRdb called the multiplex PCR reads again in MiXCR, with one record for every CDR3 protein. The sample holds 370,000 or so distinct CDR3 sequences; about 17% are singletons and the top ten take 20% to 25%. This same sample was also taken into another study, of T cells in Graves' hyperthyroidism and ophthalmopathy.

The source was peripheral blood mononuclear cells (PBMCs), collected at new diagnosis, from a patient treated with antithyroid drugs. The receptors come from a woman under 30 with Graves disease.

This clonotype came up a few times. The gene calls are TRBV13 and TRBJ1-3; maybe TRBD1 (6 bases). The CDR3 extends over 19 amino acids. Trimming took 5 bases from V and 0 from J, leaving 23 bases between them. CDR1 and CDR2 from the germline V gene are PRHDT and FYEKMQ (reference sequence). As DNA, the CDR3 is TGTGCCAGCAGCCCTAAGACAGGCGCCTTCTTCTACTCTGGAAACACCATATATTTT. Encoded protein: CASSPKTGAFFYSGNTIYF.

This clonotype was seen ten or more times. This chain links TRBV3-1 with TRBJ1-1; 7 nucleotides agree with TRBD1. CDR3 length: 15 residues. Germline V gene lookup returns CDR1 LGHDT and CDR2 YNNKEL (reference sequence). The V gene end was trimmed by 2 bases and the J gene end by 1 base; junction bases not matched to a gene: 4. DNA for the CDR3: TGTGCCAGCAGCCAAATGGGACAGCCGAACACTGAAGCTTTCTTT. It specifies CASSQMGQPNTEAFF.

On this clonotype: Possible read error: a much larger clone is one base away. This CDR3 reads CAWRPGRAYTDTQYF. For the CDR3, the DNA is TGTGCCTGGAGGCCCGGGCGGGCCTACACAGATACGCAGTATTTT. This sequence joins TRBV30 and TRBJ2-3, with a weak D call TRBD2 (5 bases). The CDR3 consists of 15 residues. V lost 3 bases and J lost 2, with 15 bases in between. Germline CDR1 and CDR2: GTSNPN and SVGIG (reference sequence).

The chain recombines TRBV12-5 with TRBJ1-2; 7 bases align to TRBD1. The J segment lost 4 bases and the V segment lost 6 bases, leaving 8 bases of the junction unmatched. This CDR3 comprises 14 residues. Germline V gene sequence: CDR1 LGHNT, CDR2 FRNRAP. The CDR3 sequence: CASGNAGTAYGYTF. The CDR3 DNA sequence: TGTGCTAGTGGGAACGCCGGGACAGCCTATGGCTACACCTTC.

This clonotype was found many times. The CDR3 loop is CASSLVSGVRYNEQFF. The CDR3 DNA reads as TGTGCCAGCAGCTTAGTTTCAGGCGTTCGGTACAATGAGCAGTTCTTC. J is TRBJ2-1 and V is TRBV7-6; D call uncertain. V was clipped by 1 base and J by 4 bases, with 14 bases between them. Germline CDR1 reads SGHVS; CDR2 reads FNYEAQ. The CDR3 runs to 16 residues.

The sample holds a few counts of this clonotype. V usage is TRBV18 and J usage is TRBJ2-4; maybe TRBD2 (5 bases). Germline V gene data show CDR1 as KGHSH and CDR2 as LQKENI. The CDR3 length is 16 residues. V was clipped by 6 bases and J by 4 bases, with 19 bases between them. DNA for the CDR3: TGTGCCAGCTCCCACCGGGTTTACGGGGAAAAAAACATTCAGTACTTC. This gives the protein CASSHRVYGEKNIQYF.

The genes are TRBV12-3 or TRBV12-4 and TRBJ1-5, with a weak D call TRBD1 (5 bases). CDR3 length: 18 amino acids. V shed 0 bases and J shed 4 bases, with 19 bases lying between them. The chain's CDR3 is CASSLAHLGRTINQPQHF. CDR3 nucleotide sequence: TGTGCCAGCAGTTTAGCCCATTTGGGGCGGACTATAAATCAGCCCCAGCATTTT.

The chain couples TRBV12-3 or TRBV12-4 to TRBJ2-1, with 15 positions matching TRBD2. This CDR3 region has 16 residues. V shed 5 bases, J shed 12 bases, and the junction held 11 bases outside the gene matches. The CDR3 sequence: CASSHRTSGRVRWQFF. The CDR3 DNA sequence: TGTGCCAGCAGTCACAGGACTAGCGGGAGGGTAAGGTGGCAGTTCTTC.

The chain joins TRBV5-4 to TRBJ2-3, with no clear D. The CDR3 sequence is 14 residues long. Germline V gene lookup returns CDR1 SGHNT and CDR2 YYREEE (reference sequence). Between the trimmed V and J ends, which lost 4 bases and 6 bases, there was a span of 15 bases. CDR3 nucleotide sequence: TGTGCCAGCAGCGCATCTCCAAGGGATGATACGCAGTATTTT. Protein: CASSASPRDDTQYF. The full variable domain, with the rest looked up from reference TRBV5-4 and TRBJ2-3, is ETGVTQSPTHLIKTRGQQVTLRCSSQSGHNTVSWYQQALGQGPQFIFQYYREEENGRGNFPPRFSGLQFPNYSSELNVNALELDDSALYLCASSASPRDDTQYFGPGTRLTVL.

V is TRBV7-8 and J is TRBJ1-2; D gene ambiguous. The CDR3 length is 13 residues. V lost 3 bases to trimming and J lost 4 bases, with 9 bases between them. Per the germline V gene, CDR1 is SGHVS and CDR2 is FQNEAQ. In DNA form, the CDR3 reads TGTGCCAGCAGCTTCGGGCAGCCCTATGGCTACACCTTC. Its translation: CASSFGQPYGYTF.

The chain uses TRBV20-1 and TRBJ1-5; the match to TRBD1 covers 7 bases. Germline values: CDR1 DFQATT, CDR2 SNEGSKA (reference sequence). The ends lost 6 bases at V and 2 bases at J; junction bases unmatched: 4. The CDR3 runs 13 residues. CDR3 loop: CSAPDRGNQPQHF. CDR3 sequence (DNA): TGCAGTGCCCCTGACAGGGGCAATCAGCCCCAGCATTTT.

This clonotype has ten or more counts. CDR3 bases: TGTGCCAGCAGCCAATCGACCCGACAGGATGGCTACACCTTC. As protein: CASSQSTRQDGYTF. The J gene is TRBJ1-2, the V gene TRBV16; D may be TRBD1 (6 bases). This CDR3 contains 14 residues. In germline, CDR1 is KGHSY, CDR2 FQNENV. Trimming stripped 0 bases from V and 6 bases from J, with 11 bases between.

This clonotype was seen ten or more times. This sequence joins TRBV19 and TRBJ1-1; no definite D call. Germline-derived CDR1 and CDR2 are LNHDA and SQIVND (reference sequence). The ends were cut back, 8 bases at V and 4 bases at J, with 14 bases in the middle. CDR3 length: 13 residues. The CDR3 DNA reads TGTGCCAGTTCGGTACATAGAGCCACTGAAGCTTTCTTT. This encodes CASSVHRATEAFF.

This chain joins TRBV19 and TRBJ2-7, with TRBD2 matching 10 bases. The J segment lost 0 bases and the V segment lost 5 bases, leaving 10 bases of the junction unmatched. CDR3 length equals 17 residues. Germline V lookup: CDR1 LNHDA, CDR2 SQIVND (reference sequence). The CDR3 coding sequence is TGTGCCAGTAGTGTTCTAACTAGCGGGGCCTTCTCCTACGAGCAGTACTTC. Protein sequence: CASSVLTSGAFSYEQYF.

This clonotype was found many times. The gene calls are TRBV5-6 and TRBJ2-7; no clear D. This CDR3 region has 14 residues. The V gene's germline CDR1 is SGHDT and CDR2 YYEEEE. Trimming stripped 0 bases from V and 2 bases from J, with 9 bases between. Written as DNA, the CDR3 is TGTGCCAGCAGCTTGGGAGGCAGGCCCTACGAGCAGTACTTC. Amino acids: CASSLGGRPYEQYF.

There are many counts of this clonotype. The rearrangement joins TRBV6-1 to TRBJ2-7; 7 nucleotides line up with TRBD1. V lost 6 bases and J lost 1; bases outside the gene matches: 3. CDR1 and CDR2 (germline): MNHNS, SASEGT. This CDR3 comprises 13 residues. CDR3 sequence (DNA): TGTGCCAGCAGACAGGGGCGATCCTACGAGCAGTACTTC. This encodes CASRQGRSYEQYF.

The chain has TRBV11-2 and TRBJ2-7, with D possibly being TRBD1 (7 bases). Germline V gene lookup returns CDR1 SGHAT and CDR2 FQNNGV. The germline V and J ends were trimmed by 7 bases and 6 bases, with 19 bases remaining between them. CDR3 size: 14 residues. DNA of the CDR3: TGTGCCAGCACCTTGGAGGGGGCGCTTTCCGAGCAGTACTTC. Its translation is CASTLEGALSEQYF.

This clonotype came up many times. The CDR3 bases are TGTGCCAGCAGCCCCCCTGTCAGGAACTATGGCTACACCTTC. This gives the protein CASSPPVRNYGYTF. The rearrangement joins TRBV28 to TRBJ1-2; D remains unclear. Germline V CDR1 and CDR2: MDHEN, SYDVKM. The V end lost 6 bases, the J end lost 2 bases, and 13 bases lay between the germline ends. The CDR3 has 14 amino acids.

As for this clonotype: This may be a read error, as it is one base from a much larger clone. The chain links TRBV18 to TRBJ1-4, with D tentatively TRBD1 (6 bases). Germline V gives CDR1 KGHSH, CDR2 LQKENI. The CDR3 runs 17 residues. The CDR3 here is CAGSLGTTGPTNEKLFF. CDR3 bases: TGTGCCGGCTCACTAGGGACGACAGGTCCAACTAATGAAAAACTGTTTTTT.

This clonotype was seen ten or more times. The chain carries TRBV13 and TRBJ1-1; no clear D gene. V was cut by 3 bases and J by 2 bases, with 10 bases left in between. The CDR3 totals 14 residues. Per germline, CDR1 PRHDT and CDR2 FYEKMQ (reference sequence). The CDR3, as DNA: TGTGCCAGCAGCTTGAGAACCCGAAACACTGAAGCTTTCTTT. Translation: CASSLRTRNTEAFF. Together with reference TRBV13 and TRBJ1-1, the CDR3 gives the full variable domain: AAGVIQSPRHLIKEKRETATLKCYPIPRHDTVYWYQQGPGQDPQFLISFYEKMQSDKGSIPDRFSAQQFSDYHSELNMSSLELGDSALYFCASSLRTRNTEAFFGQGTRLTVV.

At least ten counts were recorded for this clonotype. The chain has TRBV9 and TRBJ2-1; D is unresolved. In germline, CDR1 is SGDLS, CDR2 YYNGEE. V lost 0 bases and J 5 bases, leaving 6 bases between the germline ends. The length of the CDR3 is 13 residues. Here the CDR3 DNA reads TGTGCCAGCAGCGTAGCCACGAACAATGAGCAGTTCTTC. Protein product: CASSVATNNEQFF.

The chain joins TRBV5-1 to TRBJ1-4; 11 bases map to TRBD1. The CDR3 has 15 amino acids. In germline, CDR1 is SGHRS, CDR2 YFSETQ. Trimming removed 0 bases from V and 6 bases from J; junction bases left unmatched: 1. Here the CDR3 DNA reads TGCGCCAGCAGCTTGGGGACAGGGGGCGATGAAAAACTGTTTTTT. Translating it yields CASSLGTGGDEKLFF.

The rearrangement uses TRBV29-1 and TRBJ2-3; D is possibly TRBD1 or TRBD2 (5 bases each). The CDR3 has 13 amino acids. CDR1 is SQVTM, CDR2 ANQGSEA, per germline. V gave up 7 bases and J gave up 1 base, with 12 bases separating them. CDR3 nucleotides: TGCAGCGCGGGGCGGGCCGGCACAGATACGCAGTATTTT. Its protein product is CSAGRAGTDTQYF.

This clonotype came up many times. The chain links TRBV4-1 to TRBJ1-4; D call uncertain. This CDR3 region has 15 residues. CDR1 and CDR2 from the germline V gene are MGHRA and YSYEKL. Trimming took off 0 bases at V and 8 bases at J, with 13 bases between the two ends. The CDR3 nucleotides are TGCGCCAGCAGCCAAGAAAGGTCGGCTGTCGAAAAACTGTTTTTT. Residues: CASSQERSAVEKLFF.